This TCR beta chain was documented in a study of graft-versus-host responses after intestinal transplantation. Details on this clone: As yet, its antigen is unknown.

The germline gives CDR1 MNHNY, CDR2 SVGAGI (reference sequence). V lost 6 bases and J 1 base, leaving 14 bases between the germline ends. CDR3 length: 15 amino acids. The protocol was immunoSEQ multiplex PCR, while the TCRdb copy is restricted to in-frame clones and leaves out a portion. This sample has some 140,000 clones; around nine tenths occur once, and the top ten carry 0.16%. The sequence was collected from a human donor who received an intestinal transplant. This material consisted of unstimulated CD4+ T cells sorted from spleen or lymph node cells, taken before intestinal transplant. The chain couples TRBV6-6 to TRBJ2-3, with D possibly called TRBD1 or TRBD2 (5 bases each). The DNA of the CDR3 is TGTGCCAGCAGGTCCGGGGCCCCGGGCACAGATACGCAGTATTTT. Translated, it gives CASRSGAPGTDTQYF.